This TCR beta chain was identified during a study of CD8+CD57+ T cells in acquired aplastic anemia. Researchers used genomic DNA as the template to profile TCR beta VDJ and CDR3. MiXCR, applied by TCRdb to the reads, yields one record per CDR3 protein. The profile shows some 200,000 distinct CDR3 sequences, about half of them singletons. The V segment lost 1 base and the J segment 2 bases; nucleotides outside the gene matches: 8. The CDR3 is 16 amino acids. From germline, CDR1 is SGHRS and CDR2 YFSETQ. In regard to this clonotype: Its antigen is as yet unknown.

All sequencing subjects had displayed CD8+CD57+ cell expansion on flow cytometry. Whole-study results and caveats: Some 30 shared CD8+ CDR3s appeared highly expressed within patients' immunodominant clones.

Sequencing was performed on sorted CD4+, CD8+, or CD8+CD57+ T cells (not recorded which) from PBMCs. V gene TRBV5-1 combines with J gene TRBJ2-7, with 8 bases aligning to TRBD2. The sequence came from a human donor with aplastic anemia. The CDR3, as DNA: TGCGCCAGCAGCTTGCCGGGTAGCGGGACCACCTACGAGCAGTACTTC. It encodes CASSLPGSGTTYEQYF.